Listed below are T cell receptor beta chains from one sample, sequenced in a study of blood T cell repertoires in COVID-19. The method was immunoSEQ multiplex PCR; TCRdb's version includes in-frame clones alone and lacks a portion of them. Here the sample spans approximately 280,000 clones, 85% being singletons. Sequencing input: peripheral blood. These receptors were taken from a man aged 50 to 60 with active or convalescent COVID-19. The CDR3 runs from the conserved cysteine through the conserved F or W. The order of the fields is V gene, D gene, CDR3 length, clone size, J gene, CDR3 protein, CDR3 DNA. A D gene is named only where the DNA matches it firmly. Expanded clones get a size class; other rows say once, few or many, or leave the size out.

v_gene: TRBV6-2/TRBV6-3; d_gene: NA; len: 12; abundance: NA; j_gene: TRBJ1-5; CDR3aa: CASSEPNQPQHF; CDR3nt: TGTGCCAGCAGTGAGCCCAATCAGCCCCAGCATTTT
v_gene: TRBV20-1; d_gene: TRBD1; len: 13; abundance: NA; j_gene: TRBJ2-7; CDR3aa: CSASATGGYEQYF; CDR3nt: TGCAGTGCTAGTGCGACAGGGGGTTACGAGCAGTACTTC
v_gene: TRBV27; d_gene: NA; len: 14; abundance: NA; j_gene: TRBJ1-5; CDR3aa: CASSPRQSNQPQHF; CDR3nt: TGTGCCAGCAGTCCCCGACAGAGCAATCAGCCCCAGCATTTT
v_gene: TRBV9; d_gene: TRBD2; len: 15; abundance: NA; j_gene: TRBJ2-7; CDR3aa: CASSTPGLAVYEQYF; CDR3nt: TGTGCCAGCAGCACCCCCGGACTAGCGGTCTACGAGCAGTACTTC
v_gene: TRBV5-1; d_gene: NA; len: 13; abundance: few; j_gene: TRBJ2-7; CDR3aa: CASSLKGGTEQYF; CDR3nt: TGCGCCAGCAGCTTGAAGGGGGGGACCGAGCAGTACTTC
v_gene: TRBV15; d_gene: NA; len: 16; abundance: NA; j_gene: TRBJ1-3; CDR3aa: CATSRAGGGRGNTIYF; CDR3nt: TGTGCCACCAGCAGAGCCGGCGGGGGCCGTGGAAACACCATATATTTT
v_gene: TRBV18; d_gene: TRBD2; len: 13; abundance: NA; j_gene: TRBJ2-7; CDR3aa: CASSPGTSGEQYF; CDR3nt: TGTGCCAGCTCACCCGGGACTAGCGGGGAGCAGTACTTC
v_gene: TRBV11-3; d_gene: NA; len: 14; abundance: NA; j_gene: TRBJ2-7; CDR3aa: CASSLGAGVYEQYF; CDR3nt: TGTGCCAGCAGCTTAGGCGCCGGGGTCTACGAGCAGTACTTC
v_gene: TRBV3-1/TRBV3-2; d_gene: NA; len: 15; abundance: few; j_gene: TRBJ2-1; CDR3aa: CASSQEAGSYNEQFF; CDR3nt: TGTGCCAGCAGCCAAGAGGCGGGGTCCTACAATGAGCAGTTCTTC
v_gene: TRBV30; d_gene: NA; len: 16; abundance: NA; j_gene: TRBJ2-4; CDR3aa: CAWRNGIRRGTDIQYF; CDR3nt: TGTGCCTGGAGGAATGGCATACGTAGGGGGACGGACATTCAGTACTTC
v_gene: TRBV27; d_gene: NA; len: 14; abundance: NA; j_gene: TRBJ2-7; CDR3aa: CASSPRALSYEQYF; CDR3nt: TGTGCCAGCAGTCCGAGGGCTCTTTCCTACGAGCAGTACTTC
v_gene: TRBV2; d_gene: TRBD1; len: 14; abundance: NA; j_gene: TRBJ2-3; CDR3aa: CASSKIRQGEAQYF; CDR3nt: TGTGCCAGCAGTAAGATCCGACAGGGAGAGGCGCAGTATTTT
v_gene: TRBV30; d_gene: NA; len: 12; abundance: NA; j_gene: TRBJ2-1; CDR3aa: CAWSVRGSEQFF; CDR3nt: TGTGCCTGGAGTGTACGGGGGAGTGAGCAGTTCTTC
v_gene: TRBV2; d_gene: TRBD1; len: 17; abundance: once; j_gene: TRBJ2-6; CDR3aa: CASTSGQGASGANVLTF; CDR3nt: TGTGCCAGCACCTCGGGGCAGGGGGCCTCTGGGGCCAACGTCCTGACTTTC
v_gene: TRBV19; d_gene: TRBD2; len: 16; abundance: NA; j_gene: TRBJ2-5; CDR3aa: CASSTPRGSGRETQYF; CDR3nt: TGTGCCAGTAGTACCCCGAGGGGTAGCGGGAGAGAGACCCAGTACTTC
v_gene: TRBV4-3; d_gene: NA; len: 18; abundance: once; j_gene: TRBJ1-4; CDR3aa: CASSPNPPGGTVDEKLFF; CDR3nt: TGCGCCAGCAGCCCCAATCCCCCCGGGGGAACGGTAGATGAAAAACTGTTTTTT
v_gene: TRBV6-5; d_gene: NA; len: 14; abundance: NA; j_gene: TRBJ1-1; CDR3aa: CASSYSLGGTEAFF; CDR3nt: TGTGCCAGCAGTTACTCTTTAGGAGGCACTGAAGCTTTCTTT
v_gene: TRBV21-1; d_gene: NA; len: 17; abundance: NA; j_gene: TRBJ1-6; CDR3aa: CASSNPVVQGGNSGVHF; CDR3nt: TGTGCCAGCAGCAATCCCGTTGTGCAGGGTGGGAATTCAGGGGTCCACTTT
v_gene: TRBV11-2; d_gene: NA; len: 13; abundance: NA; j_gene: TRBJ1-5; CDR3aa: CASSLDRGQPQHF; CDR3nt: TGTGCCAGCAGCTTAGATCGGGGACAGCCCCAGCATTTT
v_gene: TRBV5-1; d_gene: NA; len: 18; abundance: few; j_gene: TRBJ2-6; CDR3aa: CASSRSGVESSGANVLTF; CDR3nt: TGCGCCAGCAGTCGCTCGGGGGTGGAAAGCTCTGGGGCCAACGTCCTGACTTTC
v_gene: TRBV5-5; d_gene: TRBD1; len: 14; abundance: NA; j_gene: TRBJ1-2; CDR3aa: CASSLEGQVRGYTF; CDR3nt: TGTGCCAGCAGCTTGGAAGGACAGGTTAGGGGCTACACCTTC
v_gene: TRBV9; d_gene: TRBD2; len: 14; abundance: NA; j_gene: TRBJ2-3; CDR3aa: CASSVGLAGDTQYF; CDR3nt: TGTGCCAGCAGCGTAGGACTAGCGGGAGATACGCAGTATTTT
v_gene: TRBV5-1; d_gene: NA; len: 13; abundance: NA; j_gene: TRBJ2-3; CDR3aa: CASSVTPTDTQYF; CDR3nt: TGCGCCAGCAGCGTTACACCCACAGATACGCAGTATTTT
v_gene: TRBV3-1/TRBV3-2; d_gene: TRBD1; len: 14; abundance: NA; j_gene: TRBJ1-1; CDR3aa: CASSQGQGFTEAFF; CDR3nt: TGTGCCAGCAGCCAAGGACAGGGCTTCACTGAAGCTTTCTTT
v_gene: TRBV6-6; d_gene: NA; len: 14; abundance: NA; j_gene: TRBJ2-7; CDR3aa: CASSYSGSTYEQYF; CDR3nt: TGTGCCAGCAGTTACTCGGGGAGTACCTACGAGCAGTACTTC
v_gene: TRBV18; d_gene: NA; len: 14; abundance: NA; j_gene: TRBJ1-1; CDR3aa: CASSLQGQNTEAFF; CDR3nt: TGTGCCAGCTCACTTCAGGGGCAAAACACTGAAGCTTTCTTT
v_gene: TRBV19; d_gene: TRBD1; len: 14; abundance: NA; j_gene: TRBJ1-2; CDR3aa: CASTGGQGVYGYTF; CDR3nt: TGTGCCAGTACGGGGGGACAGGGGGTCTATGGCTACACCTTC
v_gene: TRBV10-3; d_gene: NA; len: 14; abundance: NA; j_gene: TRBJ2-2; CDR3aa: CAITSSPRTGELFF; CDR3nt: TGTGCCATCACGTCTAGCCCCCGCACCGGGGAGCTGTTTTTT
v_gene: TRBV3-1/TRBV3-2; d_gene: TRBD1; len: 16; abundance: once; j_gene: TRBJ2-7; CDR3aa: CASSRGGSGGRNEQYF; CDR3nt: TGTGCCAGCAGCCGAGGGGGCTCAGGGGGCCGTAACGAGCAGTACTTC